This TCR beta chain appears in the sequencing data of a study of cytomegalovirus exposure and HLA in healthy donors (dated by TCRdb to about 2017). Regarding the research as a whole: In an earlier analysis of under 600 of the donors, about 260 Gb of sequence data and roughly 100 million unique TCR beta sequences from 150 million to 200 million T cells were reported. Using immunosequencing, the study profiled T cell repertoires from some 670 subjects and related those repertoires to cytomegalovirus serostatus. Among around 400 genotyped donors of the cohort, an average of about 240,000 unique TCR beta nucleotide sequences were sequenced per donor, roughly 20% of them non-productive. The study aimed to test whether signatures of past pathogen exposure could be identified by cataloging public T cell receptors. The genetic ancestry cluster associated with self-reported Caucasian donors included around four fifths of the 398 genotyped donors. Class I and class II HLA loci were covered by the typing at four-digit resolution. Typing coverage differed by locus: A, B, C, DRB1 and DQB1 were typed in roughly 629-630 donors, DQA1 in roughly 510, DPA1 in around 580, and DPB1 in 400 to 490. To predict cytomegalovirus infection status, the study brought together high-throughput TCR immunosequencing, statistical association of individual TCRs with disease status, and machine learning. About 320 gigabases of sequencing data and approximately 93 million unique TCR sequences were included in an early release covering roughly 600 HLA-typed donors. All discovery cohort repertoires had been generated on a single sequencing platform. In the later analysis, no new phenotypic data were used to find candidate immune exposures; instead, reliance was placed on TCR beta sequences and their occurrence across donors. In a later analysis, previously published TCR beta repertoires from hundreds of donors were re-analyzed and high-resolution HLA genotyping was added so that TCR occurrence patterns could be studied. Alongside the repertoire data, information on donor age, sex, ethnicity and CMV serostatus was compiled. Genome-wide SNP genotypes for about 65% of the roughly 670 donors were used in a later genetic analysis, which treated that subset as a discovery cohort. Four or five DR-DQ haplotypes were handled as single units for association and clustering because linkage in the cohort was strong. To decide whether each TCR beta V gene segment behaved as functional or pseudogenic, an earlier analysis of several hundred of the donors relied on high-throughput TCR beta sequencing. A separate validation cohort of over a hundred different subjects was used in addition to the 666-subject first cohort.

The cohort was made up of approximately 700 healthy bone marrow donors. At the time of sampling, all cohort members were nominally healthy, though unrecorded immune exposures were likely present. The donor was CMV seronegative and belonged to the group of more than 300 seronegative cohort members. A peripheral blood sample was collected from each donor, and TCR beta sequencing was performed on peripheral blood mononuclear cells. The Qiagen DNeasy Blood Extraction Kit was used to extract genomic DNA from the blood cell samples. In the case of this clone: Its antigen is unknown. Per-base qualities were not stored, and no clone one base away is much larger.

Receptor libraries were prepared by the immunoSEQ multiplex PCR assay. For the multiplex PCR, a mixture combining 60 forward primers for TCR Vbeta segments and 13 reverse primers for TCR Jbeta segments was used. Amplification of the CDR3 region of rearranged TCR beta genes was performed with a multiplex PCR assay on genomic DNA. The Illumina HiSeq System was used to sequence the amplified TCR beta libraries as 87-base-pair reads. In the paper's pipeline: In a later analysis, 70 million to 95 million unique TCR beta chains were counted across the 500 to 850 repertoires, and approximately 9.9 million of these chains were shared by at least two donors. Raw reads were error-corrected and collapsed into unique sequences by a nearest-neighbor algorithm in which closely related sequences were merged to remove PCR and sequencing errors. To assign V, D and J gene segments, CDR3 sequences were aligned to IMGT reference sequences. For a sequence to be retained, at least a six-nucleotide match to both a V gene segment and a J gene segment was required. Rearrangements were called productive when the CDR3 lacked stop codons and stayed in frame with V and J; all others were non-productive. CDR3 was defined by IMGT convention, running from the second conserved V-encoded cysteine to the conserved J-encoded phenylalanine. The earlier analysis of 587 of the donors excluded sequences that lacked an unambiguous match to a single V gene segment. In an earlier analysis of roughly 600 of the donors, a V segment was called functional when productive rearrangements were above 56.7%, and segregating when the standard deviation between donors exceeded 5%. A statistical classification framework was built for diagnosing cytomegalovirus status from the catalog of TCR beta chain sequences. In a later analysis, V and J genes were assigned by comparing TCR nucleotide sequences against IMGT/GENE-DB human TR gene sequences. The TCRdist pipeline was used in a later analysis to assign CDR3 sequences and most-parsimonious VDJ recombination scenarios. A later analysis defined each TCR beta chain by its CDR3 amino acid sequence plus V-gene family, and excluded reads lacking a unique V-gene family. To address suspected cross-contamination and a sequencing artifact, a later analysis removed some 620 highly shared, low-generation-probability nucleotide sequences. For each public chain, a later analysis derived a clonal expansion index from normalized ranks of inferred template counts within each repertoire. Generation probabilities in a later analysis came from a VDJ recombination model fitted to out-of-frame rearrangements, and those results were checked against IGoR. A later analysis scored TCR-TCR, TCR-HLA and TCR-CMV co-occurrence with hypergeometric tests, applying a repertoire-size bias correction to TCR pairs. A later analysis estimated false discovery rates by permuting HLA or CMV assignments 20 times. In a later analysis, co-occurring TCRs were grouped using DBSCAN, and TCRdist sequence similarity was added for clustering within HLA-allele-positive subsets. Repertoires with fewer than 30,000 or more than 120,000 public chains were left out of co-occurrence clustering, as were roughly five repertoires with anomalous nucleotide sharing. Drawn from immuneACCESS, this table holds only the in-frame rearrangements with V and J called that TCRdb kept. Clones are partly lost; checked studies trace under half to an unresolved V gene and leave the rest unexplained. Clone size and V and J calls were adopted from that table, with D and trimming inferred from the DNA. This sample gives about 150,000 clones in total; approximately 65% of them show up just once. 6.5% of the sample belongs to the ten largest clones.

Results and caveats for the whole study, not just this receptor: At a false discovery rate of 0.05, a later analysis linked 16,000 or so TCR beta sequences to specific HLA alleles. Most TCR sequences were observed very rarely across donors, whereas some public TCRs were present in many individuals. The classifier was reported to diagnose cytomegalovirus status with high specificity and sensitivity in both the original and validation cohorts. A cluster of highly shared sequence variants was judged likely to be a technical artifact of the sequencing pipeline. According to a later analysis, parvovirus B19, influenza, CMV and Epstein-Barr virus appeared linked to several top co-occurrence clusters. A total of some 180 TCR beta chains were listed by the study as associated with cytomegalovirus. When HLA alleles, especially DR and DQ, strongly co-occurred, attributing TCR associations to individual alleles was difficult. V-gene and J-gene trimming of TCR beta chains was associated with a missense DCLRE1C variant in a later genetic analysis, and the association was replicated in an independent cohort. In a later analysis, most CMV-associated TCR beta chains were found to appear HLA-restricted, with HLA associations seemingly driven largely by CMV exposure. According to a later genetic analysis, donors in an Asian-associated ancestry cluster had fewer N-insertions in productive TCRs than the approximately 630-donor mean. The 87-base-pair reads could not distinguish some IMGT-functional V segments, including TRBV6-2 and TRBV6-3, so those segments were excluded. Presence/absence analyses assumed roughly uniform sequencing depth across donors, an assumption that may not hold. The authors suggested that the approach could potentially be generalized to other disease states and immunological phenotypes. Correlated functional status among segregating V segments might reflect linkage disequilibrium, but an unknown experimental factor could not be ruled out. Broadly in line with IMGT annotations, most TCR beta V segments showed up in productive rearrangements about 87% or about 30% of the time in an earlier analysis of several hundred of the donors. The earlier analysis of 587 of the donors excluded approximately 15 rarely observed V segments, including chromosome 9 orphons, because counts were too low. Three of the identified cytomegalovirus-associated TCR beta chains were confirmed in vitro to be specific for cytomegalovirus antigens. A further reported finding was that TCR beta sequences accurately predicted the HLA-A and HLA-B alleles for most subjects in the first cohort. In this cohort, only TCR beta chains were sequenced, and detectable features were limited by the absence of alpha or paired-chain data. Compared with equally common non-associated chains, HLA-associated TCR beta chains in a later analysis were more clonally expanded and had lower generation probabilities. For the cohort, immune exposure information was limited to CMV serostatus. According to a later analysis, TCR association rates differed among HLA loci, with DRB1 alleles showing the most associated TCRs and HLA-C alleles showing the fewest. Because HLA typing was missing for some donors at each locus, association tests included only the typed subset.

From the cysteine up to the phenylalanine, the CDR3 has a length of 13 residues. Left in the record is the CDR3 DNA by itself, 39 bases read in frame from the first base. V is clipped by 1 base and J by 7 bases, and the sequence between their germline boundaries is 10 bases long. The germline V gene sets CDR1 to SGHTA and CDR2 to FQGTGA. Material: PBMCs. The chain is assembled from TRBV7-3 and TRBJ1-2; TRBD1 is a weak D gene call, 6 bases matching. The clonotype comes from a woman aged 60 to 75 in good health and CMV-seronegative. The CDR3 here reads CASSLRGGSGYTF. Here is the DNA: TGTGCCAGCAGCTTAAGAGGGGGAAGTGGCTACACCTTC.